Shown below are 10 T cell receptor beta chains from a single sample sequenced in a study of chemoradiotherapy in HPV16-positive cancers. Data came from immunoSEQ multiplex PCR; TCRdb stores just in-frame clones and leaves some out. The top ten hold around 40% of the sample, which has 7,500 to 10,000 clones, approximately 72% seen once. The sample in question was tumor tissue, obtained from a patient who underwent chemoradiotherapy. These receptors were obtained from a human donor with HPV-associated anogenital cancer.

This clone is labeled medium-sized (0.01 to 0.1%). CDR3 DNA: TGTGCCAGCAGCGTAGACGGGTCGTCCGCACGATACACCTTC. It specifies CASSVDGSSARYTF. This chain connects TRBV9 to TRBJ1-2; D remains unclear. In germline, CDR1 is SGDLS, CDR2 YYNGEE. This CDR3 spans 14 amino acids. V shed 0 bases and J shed 11 bases, with 17 bases lying between them. The complete variable domain, with remaining parts taken from reference TRBV9 and TRBJ1-2, reads DSGVTQTPKHLITATGQRVTLRCSPRSGDLSVYWYQQSLDQGLQFLIQYYNGEERAKGNILERFSAQQFPDLHSELNLSSLELGDSALYFCASSVDGSSARYTFGSGTRLTVV.

The CDR3 coding sequence is TGTGCCAGCAGCCTCTACGGTCGCACAGATACGCAGTATTTT. Translated: CASSLYGRTDTQYF. The chain is built from TRBV7-2 and TRBJ2-3; D is unclear. V lost 5 bases to trimming and J lost 1 base, with 10 bases between them. Germline CDR1 and CDR2: SGHTA and FQGNSA. CDR3 length: 14 amino acids.

The CDR3 sequence: CASSLEGRDQPQHF. In nucleotides, the CDR3 is TGTGCCAGCAGCTTAGAAGGGAGGGATCAGCCCCAGCATTTT. The chain is built from TRBV7-3 and TRBJ1-5; the D is unclear. Germline CDR1 is SGHTA and CDR2 is FQGTGA. The V end lost 2 bases, the J end lost 5 bases, and 10 bases lay between the germline ends. The CDR3 covers 14 residues. Based on the CDR3 plus reference TRBV7-3 and TRBJ1-5, the full variable domain is GAGVSQTPSNKVTEKGKYVELRCDPISGHTALYWYRQSLGQGPEFLIYFQGTGAADDSGLPNDRFFAVRPEGSVSTLKIQRTERGDSAVYLCASSLEGRDQPQHFGDGTRLSIL.

The chain carries TRBV7-2 and TRBJ1-4; 7 bases align to TRBD1. The junction had 3 bases not matched to a gene; V was cut back by 3 bases and J by 8 bases. Germline assignment: CDR1 SGHTA and CDR2 FQGNSA. This CDR3 spans 13 amino acids. The CDR3 DNA reads TGTGCCAGCAGCTTCCAGGGGGGGGAAAAACTGTTTTTT. Its protein product is CASSFQGGEKLFF. Looking up the rest from reference TRBV7-2 and TRBJ1-4 gives the full variable domain: GAGVSQSPSNKVTEKGKDVELRCDPISGHTALYWYRQSLGQGLEFLIYFQGNSAPDKSGLPSDRFSAERTGGSVSTLTIQRTQQEDSAVYLCASSFQGGEKLFFGSGTQLSVL.

This clone was counted only a few times. This rearrangement joins TRBV5-5 to TRBJ1-5; unclear D gene. The CDR3 is 14 amino acids. Trimming removed 0 bases from V and 4 bases from J, with 8 bases in between. Germline V gene sequence: CDR1 SGHKS, CDR2 YYEKEE (reference sequence). The DNA of the CDR3 is TGTGCCAGCAGCTTGGGGACGAGGAATCAGCCCCAGCATTTT. This encodes CASSLGTRNQPQHF. The full variable domain, in which reference TRBV5-5 and TRBJ1-5 provide the parts outside the CDR3, is DAGVTQSPTHLIKTRGQQVTLRCSPISGHKSVSWYQQVLGQGPQFIFQYYEKEERGRGNFPDRFSARQFPNYSSELNVNALLLGDSALYLCASSLGTRNQPQHFGDGTRLSIL.

V gene TRBV5-1 combines with J gene TRBJ1-5; the D gene is possibly TRBD1 (5 bases). Trimming took off 4 bases at V and 3 bases at J, with 17 bases between the two ends. The CDR3 is 16 amino acids. Germline lookup yields CDR1 SGHRS and CDR2 YFSETQ. The CDR3 bases are TGCGCCAGCAGCCTGGGACCGTCTGGGATCAATCAGCCCCAGCATTTT. This sequence encodes CASSLGPSGINQPQHF.

The chain combines TRBV27 with TRBJ2-3; D gene ambiguous. V was clipped by 6 bases and J by 6 bases, with 10 bases between them. The length of the CDR3 is 12 residues. The germline CDR1 and CDR2 sequences are MNHEY and SMNVEV (reference sequence). CDR3 sequence: CASSTRHDTQYF. CDR3 DNA sequence: TGTGCCAGCAGCACCCGACACGATACGCAGTATTTT.

CDR3 bases: TGTGCCAGCATCGGGTCTAGCAGCCGCAATGAGCAGTTCTTC. Translating it yields CASIGSSSRNEQFF. J is TRBJ2-1 and V is TRBV6-1, with D tentatively TRBD2 (5 bases). This CDR3 region has 14 residues. V lost 7 bases to trimming and J lost 6 bases, with 16 bases between them. Germline assignment: CDR1 MNHNS and CDR2 SASEGT.

This clone has a single count. The chain links TRBV7-9 to TRBJ2-3, with a tentative D call TRBD1 (6 bases). Trimming shortened V by 3 bases and J by 3 bases, and 13 bases separated the two germline ends. This CDR3 has 15 amino acids. Germline V gene lookup returns CDR1 SEHNR and CDR2 FQNEAQ (reference sequence). CDR3 sequence reads: CASSFGQTKTDTQYF. In nucleotides, the CDR3 is TGTGCCAGCAGCTTCGGACAGACTAAGACAGATACGCAGTATTTT.

This chain links TRBV10-3 with TRBJ1-1; no clear D gene. This CDR3 spans 13 amino acids. Germline V gives CDR1 ENHRY, CDR2 SYGVKD. V was cut by 2 bases and J by 8 bases, with 12 bases left in between. In DNA, the CDR3 is TGTGCCATCAGTGAGGTAGAGGCTCGGGAAGCTTTCTTT. This encodes CAISEVEAREAFF.